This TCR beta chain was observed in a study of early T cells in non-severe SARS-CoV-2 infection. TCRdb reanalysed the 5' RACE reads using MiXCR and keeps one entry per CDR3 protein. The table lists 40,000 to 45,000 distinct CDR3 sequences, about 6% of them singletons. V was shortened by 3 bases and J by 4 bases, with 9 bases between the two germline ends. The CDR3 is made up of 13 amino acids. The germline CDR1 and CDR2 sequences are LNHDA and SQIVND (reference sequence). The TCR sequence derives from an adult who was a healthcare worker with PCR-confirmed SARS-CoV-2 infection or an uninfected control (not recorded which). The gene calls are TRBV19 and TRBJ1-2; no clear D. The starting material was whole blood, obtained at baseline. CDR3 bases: TGTGCCAGTAGTATTTCACAGATCTATGGCTACACCTTC. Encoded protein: CASSISQIYGYTF.